Detailed here is one T cell receptor (beta chain). Treg sorting used a CD4+CD25+CD127-/low gate. V gave up 5 bases and J gave up 4 bases; unmatched junction bases: 0. From germline, CDR1 is SGHAT and CDR2 FQNNGV. This CDR3 contains 13 residues. After constant-region reverse-primer amplification, full-length variable regions underwent semi-nested PCR with Nested Universal Primer A. Using its own MiXCR run on the 5' RACE reads, TCRdb lists one record per CDR3 protein. The table records under 65,000 distinct CDR3 sequences, less than 25% of them present only once. What was sequenced was tumor-infiltrating Tregs sorted from the breast tumor. This TCR was recovered from a female donor with breast cancer. The J gene is TRBJ1-2, the V gene TRBV11-2, with TRBD1 matching 11 bases. CDR3 amino acids: CASSGTGGYGYTF. The CDR3 nucleotides are TGTGCCAGCAGCGGGACAGGGGGCTATGGCTACACCTTC.